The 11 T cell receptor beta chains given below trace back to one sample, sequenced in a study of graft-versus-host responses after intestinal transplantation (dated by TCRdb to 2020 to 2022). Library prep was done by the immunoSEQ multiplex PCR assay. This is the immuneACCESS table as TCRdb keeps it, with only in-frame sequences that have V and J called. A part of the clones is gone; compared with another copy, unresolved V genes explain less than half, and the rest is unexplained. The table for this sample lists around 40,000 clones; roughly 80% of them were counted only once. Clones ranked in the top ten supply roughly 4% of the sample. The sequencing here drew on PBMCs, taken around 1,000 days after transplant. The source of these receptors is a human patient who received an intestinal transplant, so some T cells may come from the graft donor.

CDR3 protein: CASSYGGDGEQYF. The CDR3 nucleotides are TGTGCCAGCAGCTACGGGGGGGACGGCGAGCAGTACTTC. The chain uses TRBV7-8 and TRBJ2-7; TRBD2 matches at 8 bases. V shed 4 bases, J shed 6 bases, and the junction held 5 bases outside the gene matches. The CDR3 has 13 amino acids. CDR1 SGHVS and CDR2 FQNEAQ come from the germline V gene.

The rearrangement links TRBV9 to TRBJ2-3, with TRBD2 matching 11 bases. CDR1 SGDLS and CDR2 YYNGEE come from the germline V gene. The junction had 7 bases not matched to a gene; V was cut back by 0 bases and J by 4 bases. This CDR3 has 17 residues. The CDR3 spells CASSVDLAGGGPDTQYF. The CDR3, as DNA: TGTGCCAGCAGCGTAGACCTAGCGGGAGGAGGCCCAGATACGCAGTATTTT.

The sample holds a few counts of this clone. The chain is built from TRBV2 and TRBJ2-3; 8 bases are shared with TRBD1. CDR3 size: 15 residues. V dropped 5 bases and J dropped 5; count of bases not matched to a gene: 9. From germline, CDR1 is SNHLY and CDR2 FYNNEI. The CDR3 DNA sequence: TGTGCCAGCAGTTCTCAGGGGGCGCAGGGAGATACGCAGTATTTT. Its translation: CASSSQGAQGDTQYF.

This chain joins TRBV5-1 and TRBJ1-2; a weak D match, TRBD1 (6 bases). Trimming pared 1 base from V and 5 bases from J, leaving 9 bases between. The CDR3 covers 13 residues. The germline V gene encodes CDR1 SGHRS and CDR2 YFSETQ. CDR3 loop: CASSLQGTYGYTF. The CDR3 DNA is TGCGCCAGCAGCTTGCAGGGGACTTATGGCTACACCTTC.

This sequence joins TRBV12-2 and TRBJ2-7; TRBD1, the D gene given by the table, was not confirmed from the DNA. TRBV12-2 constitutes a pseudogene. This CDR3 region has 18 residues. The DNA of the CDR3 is TGTGCAAGTCGCTCACCCTCAGACCGGGACAGGTGTACCTACGAGCAGTACTTC. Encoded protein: CASRSPSDRDRCTYEQYF.

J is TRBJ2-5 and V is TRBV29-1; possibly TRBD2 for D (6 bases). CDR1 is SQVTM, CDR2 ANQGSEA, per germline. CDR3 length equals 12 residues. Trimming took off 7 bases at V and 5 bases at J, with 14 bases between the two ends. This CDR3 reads CSAPVGGETQYF. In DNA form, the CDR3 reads TGCAGCGCGCCCGTTGGGGGGGAGACCCAGTACTTC.

The CDR3 region is CASTFRAQGSLITYEQYF. For the CDR3, the DNA is TGTGCCAGCACCTTCCGGGCGCAGGGCTCACTAATCACCTACGAGCAGTACTTC. V is TRBV21-1 and J is TRBJ2-7; TRBD1 reflects the table's D call only, with no check against the DNA. TRBV21-1 is deemed a pseudogene. CDR3 length equals 18 residues.

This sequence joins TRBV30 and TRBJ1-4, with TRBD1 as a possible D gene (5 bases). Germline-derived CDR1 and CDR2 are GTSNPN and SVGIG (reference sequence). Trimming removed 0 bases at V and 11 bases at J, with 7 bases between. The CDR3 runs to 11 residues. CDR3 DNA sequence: TGTGCCTGGAGTGTGGGGGATAAACTGTTTTTT. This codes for CAWSVGDKLFF.

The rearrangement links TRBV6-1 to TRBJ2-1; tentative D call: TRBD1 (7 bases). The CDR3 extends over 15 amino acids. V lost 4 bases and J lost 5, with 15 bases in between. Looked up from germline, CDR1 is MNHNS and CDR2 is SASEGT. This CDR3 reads CASSAAGQSHNEQFF. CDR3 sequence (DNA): TGTGCCAGCAGTGCCGCGGGACAGTCCCACAATGAGCAGTTCTTC.

CDR3 bases: TGCGCCAGCAGTGACTCGTCTAGCAATCAGCCCCAGCATTTT. It codes for CASSDSSSNQPQHF. This chain links TRBV10-2 with TRBJ1-5, with unresolved D. CDR1 and CDR2 from the germline V gene are WSHSY and SAAADI. The CDR3 totals 14 residues. Trimming pared 3 bases from V and 0 bases from J, leaving 6 bases between.

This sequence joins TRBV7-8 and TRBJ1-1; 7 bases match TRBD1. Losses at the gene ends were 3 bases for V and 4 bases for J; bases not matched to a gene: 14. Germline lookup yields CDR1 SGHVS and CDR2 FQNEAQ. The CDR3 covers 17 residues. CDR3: CASSLTAQQGPSTEAFF. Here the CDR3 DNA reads TGTGCCAGCAGCTTGACCGCCCAACAGGGGCCCAGCACTGAAGCTTTCTTT. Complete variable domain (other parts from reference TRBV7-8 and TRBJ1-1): GAGVSQSPRYKVAKRGQDVALRCDPISGHVSLFWYQQALGQGPEFLTYFQNEAQLDKSGLPSDRFFAERPEGSVSTLKIQRTQQEDSAVYLCASSLTAQQGPSTEAFFGQGTRLTVV.